This T cell receptor beta chain was recorded in a study of radiotherapy plus CTLA-4 blockade in lung cancer. Study-wide results and caveats: Reports state that early shifts in blood T cell clones, with interferon-beta, best predicted response.

CTLA-4 blockade using ipilimumab, together with focal radiation, was received by patients with chemo-refractory metastatic non-small-cell lung cancer. Germline V gives CDR1 SGHKS, CDR2 YYEKEE (reference sequence). The CDR3 length is 16 residues. With 1 base removed from V and 2 bases from J, the gap between germline ends came to 13 bases. This clone was counted only a few times. Its target is not known. The data were produced by immunoSEQ multiplex PCR, yet TCRdb's version contains in-frame clones alone and is incomplete. The table records approximately 52,000 clones, 77% of them present only once. The clonotype originates from a human donor with non-small cell lung cancer whose response to radiotherapy plus ipilimumab could not be evaluated. This chain uses TRBV5-5 with TRBJ1-5; maybe TRBD1 (6 bases). Sequenced here: peripheral blood, sampled from a patient treated with radiotherapy plus ipilimumab. CDR3 sequence (DNA): TGTGCCAGCAGCTTGAAAGGGGGTGGAGGCAATCAGCCCCAGCATTTT. Its translation is CASSLKGGGGNQPQHF. The whole variable domain, filled in from reference TRBV5-5 and TRBJ1-5, reads DAGVTQSPTHLIKTRGQQVTLRCSPISGHKSVSWYQQVLGQGPQFIFQYYEKEERGRGNFPDRFSARQFPNYSSELNVNALLLGDSALYLCASSLKGGGGNQPQHFGDGTRLSIL.